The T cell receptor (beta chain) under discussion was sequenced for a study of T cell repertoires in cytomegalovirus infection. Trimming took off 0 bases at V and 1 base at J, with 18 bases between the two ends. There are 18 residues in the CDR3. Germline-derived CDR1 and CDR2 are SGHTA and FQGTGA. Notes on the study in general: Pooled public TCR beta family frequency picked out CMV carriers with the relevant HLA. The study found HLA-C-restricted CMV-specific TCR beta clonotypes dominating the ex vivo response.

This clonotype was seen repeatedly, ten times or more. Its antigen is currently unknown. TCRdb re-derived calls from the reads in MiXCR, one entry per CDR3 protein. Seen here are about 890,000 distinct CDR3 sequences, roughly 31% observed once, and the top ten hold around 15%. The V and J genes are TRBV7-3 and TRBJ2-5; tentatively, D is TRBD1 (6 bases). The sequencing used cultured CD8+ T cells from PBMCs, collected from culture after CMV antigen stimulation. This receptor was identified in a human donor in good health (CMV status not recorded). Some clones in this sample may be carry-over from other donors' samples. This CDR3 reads CASSLTPSPYRVQETQYF. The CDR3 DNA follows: TGTGCCAGCAGCTTAACGCCTTCCCCCTACAGGGTCCAAGAGACCCAGTACTTC. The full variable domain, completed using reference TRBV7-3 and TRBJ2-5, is GAGVSQTPSNKVTEKGKYVELRCDPISGHTALYWYRQSLGQGPEFLIYFQGTGAADDSGLPNDRFFAVRPEGSVSTLKIQRTERGDSAVYLCASSLTPSPYRVQETQYFGPGTRLLVL.